The 24 T cell receptor beta chains reported below all come from one sample, sequenced in a study of blood T cell repertoires in COVID-19. Measured with immunoSEQ multiplex PCR; TCRdb has only the in-frame clones, and not every one. This sample yields 70,000 to 75,000 clones, of which roughly 76% are seen a single time; approximately 20% belongs to the top ten. The sequenced sample consisted of peripheral blood. The receptor set was obtained from an older woman with acute or convalescent COVID-19.

The chain joins TRBV5-4 to TRBJ1-2; 8 bases line up with TRBD1. Germline assignment: CDR1 SGHNT and CDR2 YYREEE (reference sequence). The CDR3 spans 14 residues. Unmatched junction bases numbered 10, after V lost 4 bases and J lost 8 bases. The CDR3 DNA is TGTGCCAGCAGCCAAGGACAGGGCGCGGTGGGCTACACCTTC. It translates to CASSQGQGAVGYTF.

The chain joins TRBV24-1 to TRBJ2-1, with a possible D match to TRBD2 (6 bases). Trimming took off 4 bases at V and 8 bases at J, with 14 bases between the two ends. Per germline, CDR1 KGHDR and CDR2 SFDVKD. The CDR3 totals 14 residues. The CDR3 DNA reads TGTGCCACCAGTGAGGGAGGACCTCCCTATGAGCAGTTCTTC. Translated: CATSEGGPPYEQFF.

This clone is a singleton in its sample. The chain is built from TRBV27 and TRBJ1-1; no clear D gene. The CDR3 has 14 amino acids. The V end lost 3 bases, the J end lost 4 bases, and 12 bases lay between the germline ends. Germline values: CDR1 MNHEY, CDR2 SMNVEV (reference sequence). Here the CDR3 reads CASSFAVSGTEAFF. The CDR3 DNA is TGTGCCAGCAGTTTTGCGGTGTCGGGCACTGAAGCTTTCTTT.

Only one count was recorded for this clone. The J gene is TRBJ1-2, the V gene TRBV5-6, with a tentative D call TRBD1 (5 bases). Germline V gene data show CDR1 as SGHDT and CDR2 as YYEEEE. Trimming shortened V by 5 bases and J by 2 bases, and 10 bases separated the two germline ends. This CDR3 has 13 amino acids. CDR3 bases: TGTGCCAGCAGGGCAGGGCAGAACTATGGCTACACCTTC. Protein: CASRAGQNYGYTF.

The sample holds one count of this clone. The DNA of the CDR3 is TGTGCCAGCAGCTTAGCGACTAGCGTTAACACAGATACGCAGTATTTT. The encoded protein is CASSLATSVNTDTQYF. This rearrangement joins TRBV7-2 to TRBJ2-3; 8 bases agree with TRBD2. The V gene end was trimmed by 0 bases and the J gene end by 2 bases; junction bases not matched to a gene: 4. The CDR3 extends over 16 amino acids. Germline lookup yields CDR1 SGHTA and CDR2 FQGNSA.

In its sample, this clone was seen a few times. The chain is built from TRBV30 and TRBJ2-1, with TRBD2 matching 10 bases. The CDR3 totals 15 residues. The germline V gene encodes CDR1 GTSNPN and CDR2 SVGIG (reference sequence). The junction had 8 bases not matched to a gene; V was cut back by 1 base and J by 8 bases. The CDR3 nucleotides are TGTGCCTGGAGTGGGCTAGCGGGAGCGAGACATGAGCAGTTCTTC. Amino acids: CAWSGLAGARHEQFF. The full variable domain, rest sourced from reference TRBV30 and TRBJ2-1, is SQTIHQWPATLVQPVGSPLSLECTVEGTSNPNLYWYRQAAGRGLQLLFYSVGIGQISSEVPQNLSASRPQDRQFILSSKKLLLSDSGFYLCAWSGLAGARHEQFFGPGTRLTVL.

The V gene is TRBV6-2 or TRBV6-3, the J gene TRBJ1-6, with 12 bases fitting TRBD1. V lost 1 base, J lost 7 bases, and 2 bases stayed unmatched. Germline V gene lookup returns CDR1 MNHEY and CDR2 SVGEGT. The CDR3 is made up of 16 amino acids. In DNA, the CDR3 is TGTGCCAGCAGTTACTGGGGACAGGGGGCCAATTCACCCCTCCACTTT. This encodes CASSYWGQGANSPLHF.

This sequence joins TRBV9 and TRBJ1-1; D gene ambiguous. Between the trimmed V and J ends, which lost 6 bases and 0 bases, there was a span of 12 bases. This CDR3 has 14 residues. In germline, CDR1 is SGDLS, CDR2 YYNGEE. The CDR3, as DNA: TGTGCCAGCACCTCCGGAGGAGTGAACACTGAAGCTTTCTTT. Protein: CASTSGGVNTEAFF.

The V gene is TRBV6-5, the J gene TRBJ1-2, with D maybe TRBD1 (5 bases). CDR1 is MNHEY, CDR2 SVGAGI, per germline. This CDR3 is 15 amino acids long. The V end was cut by 7 bases, the J end by 2 bases, with 17 bases between. The CDR3 region is CASIPSLGLNYGYTF. The CDR3 coding sequence is TGTGCCAGCATCCCATCCCTGGGGCTAAACTATGGCTACACCTTC.

The genes are TRBV30 and TRBJ1-4; 9 nucleotides line up with TRBD1. The ends lost 3 bases at V and 7 bases at J; junction bases unmatched: 3. Looked up from germline, CDR1 is GTSNPN and CDR2 is SVGIG (reference sequence). This CDR3 contains 13 residues. For the CDR3, the DNA is TGTGCCTGGAGGGACAGGGGTGTTGAAAAACTGTTTTTT. It yields the protein CAWRDRGVEKLFF.

In DNA form, the CDR3 reads TGTGCCAGCTCACCCGGCGGGAGGGCCTACAATGAGCAGTTCTTC. Encoded protein: CASSPGGRAYNEQFF. V gene TRBV18 combines with J gene TRBJ2-1; TRBD2 matches at 9 bases. CDR1 is KGHSH, CDR2 LQKENI, per germline. Unmatched junction bases numbered 2, after V lost 3 bases and J lost 2 bases. This CDR3 contains 15 residues.

The V and J genes are TRBV19 and TRBJ1-6; perhaps TRBD1 as D (5 bases). The ends were cut back, 5 bases at V and 9 bases at J, with 8 bases in the middle. CDR1 is LNHDA and CDR2 is SQIVND in the germline V gene (reference sequence). The CDR3 has 12 amino acids. As DNA, the CDR3 is TGTGCCAGTAGTCGGAGGGGTTCACCCCTCCACTTT. Translating gives CASSRRGSPLHF.

Only a few counts were recorded for this clone. The rearrangement uses TRBV28 and TRBJ2-7; possible D gene TRBD1, 5 bases. V was cut by 4 bases and J by 2 bases, with 12 bases left in between. Germline assignment: CDR1 MDHEN and CDR2 SYDVKM. The CDR3 covers 14 residues. As DNA, the CDR3 is TGTGCCAGCAGTTCTCCAGACAGAACCTACGAGCAGTACTTC. Protein sequence: CASSSPDRTYEQYF.

Notes on this clone: At one boundary the junction diverges from the germline segment, which might be a read error. This chain connects TRBV3-1 (or the pseudogene TRBV3-2) to TRBJ2-5; D not certain. The CDR3 is 13 residues long. Per germline, CDR1 LGHDT and CDR2 YNNKEL (reference sequence). The DNA for the CDR3 is TGTGCCAACAGCCAAGTCCTACAAGAGACCCAGTACTTC. Translation gives CANSQVLQETQYF.

The V call is TRBV5-6, the J call TRBJ2-2, with 10 bases matching TRBD1. The CDR3 is 16 residues long. The germline CDR1 and CDR2 sequences are SGHDT and YYEEEE. Germline trimming cut 2 bases from V and 5 bases from J; bases unmatched to any gene: 6. The CDR3 here is CASSFRQGATTGELFF. In DNA form, the CDR3 reads TGTGCCAGCAGCTTTAGACAGGGGGCCACGACCGGGGAGCTGTTTTTT.

A single count supports this clone. The J gene is TRBJ2-2, the V gene TRBV7-8; D is possibly TRBD1 (6 bases). The germline CDR1 and CDR2 sequences are SGHVS and FQNEAQ. The CDR3 covers 15 residues. Trimming shortened V by 2 bases and J by 5 bases, and 12 bases separated the two germline ends. The CDR3 DNA is TGTGCCAGCAGCTTACAGGGGAAGATAACCGGGGAGCTGTTTTTT. As protein: CASSLQGKITGELFF.

This clone was detected a few times. The chain carries TRBV5-6 and TRBJ2-2, with D maybe TRBD1 (6 bases). Germline CDR1 SGHDT, CDR2 YYEEEE. Trimming stripped 0 bases from V and 1 base from J, with 13 bases between. CDR3 size: 17 residues. CDR3 sequence: CASSLDRWGLNTGELFF. The DNA for the CDR3 is TGTGCCAGCAGCTTGGACAGGTGGGGGCTGAACACCGGGGAGCTGTTTTTT.

This sequence joins TRBV20-1 and TRBJ1-2, with a possible D match to TRBD1 (5 bases). Germline V lookup: CDR1 DFQATT, CDR2 SNEGSKA (reference sequence). V was trimmed by 6 bases and J by 2 bases, leaving 13 bases between them. The CDR3 contains 13 residues. CDR3 residues: CSASVGLNYGYTF. CDR3 nucleotide sequence: TGCAGTGCCAGTGTGGGACTGAACTATGGCTACACCTTC.

The rearrangement uses TRBV3-1 (or the pseudogene TRBV3-2) and TRBJ1-6, with D uncertain. The CDR3 runs to 17 residues. V was cut by 2 bases and J by 6 bases, with 17 bases left in between. Looked up from germline, CDR1 is LGHDT and CDR2 is YNNKEL (reference sequence). CDR3 bases: TGTGCCAGCAGCCAAAACCTCTGGCACCTTGCTAATTCACCCCTCCACTTT. It specifies CASSQNLWHLANSPLHF.

This clone was picked up one time. The J gene is TRBJ2-1, the V gene TRBV11-3; TRBD2 matches 7 bases. From germline, CDR1 is SGHNT and CDR2 YENEEA. V lost 1 base to trimming and J lost 6 bases; unmatched junction nucleotides: 3. The CDR3 totals 14 residues. The CDR3 coding sequence is TGTGCCAGCAGCTTAGGCGGGAGTCTCAATGAGCAGTTCTTC. Its protein product is CASSLGGSLNEQFF.

A word on this clone: The germline gene is not matched at one end of the junction; a read error may be the cause. J is TRBJ1-2 and V is TRBV2; possibly TRBD1 for D (5 bases). This CDR3 has 13 residues. CDR1 is SNHLY and CDR2 is FYNNEI in the germline V gene. The CDR3: CASRFQGNDGYTF. The DNA of the CDR3 is TGTGCCAGCAGGTTTCAGGGTAACGATGGCTACACCTTC.

The gene calls are TRBV5-6 and TRBJ2-3; 9 nucleotides align to TRBD2. The CDR3 runs 13 residues. The trim removed 7 bases at V and 5 bases at J, leaving 5 bases unmatched. Germline assignment: CDR1 SGHDT and CDR2 YYEEEE. CDR3 sequence reads: CASVLAGVDTQYF. The CDR3 DNA reads as TGTGCCAGCGTATTAGCGGGAGTAGATACGCAGTATTTT.

This sequence joins TRBV5-1 and TRBJ2-6; 9 bases are a match to TRBD1. V dropped 5 bases and J dropped 2; count of bases not matched to a gene: 8. CDR1 SGHRS and CDR2 YFSETQ come from the germline V gene. The CDR3 is 17 amino acids. CDR3 residues: CASSLDRGTAGANVLTF. CDR3 bases: TGCGCCAGCAGTCTGGACAGGGGAACCGCTGGGGCCAACGTCCTGACTTTC. The full variable domain, its missing parts supplied by reference TRBV5-1 and TRBJ2-6, is KAGVTQTPRYLIKTRGQQVTLSCSPISGHRSVSWYQQTPGQGLQFLFEYFSETQRNKGNFPGRFSGRQFSNSRSEMNVSTLELGDSALYLCASSLDRGTAGANVLTFGAGSRLTVL.

The chain joins TRBV19 to TRBJ2-1; 14 bases agree with TRBD2. V gave up 5 bases and J gave up 4 bases; unmatched junction bases: 7. This CDR3 region has 17 residues. Germline CDR1 and CDR2: LNHDA and SQIVND (reference sequence). In DNA form, the CDR3 reads TGTGCCAGTAGTTTTGGGACTAGCGGGGGCTCTTACAATGAGCAGTTCTTC. Translation gives CASSFGTSGGSYNEQFF.